This passage covers 9 T cell receptor beta chains from one sample sequenced in a study of blood T cell repertoires in COVID-19. Sequenced by immunoSEQ multiplex PCR; TCRdb stores in-frame clones only, minus some. The table has roughly 110,000 clones, over 60% seen once; the top ten hold roughly 4%. The sequenced sample consisted of peripheral blood. These receptor sequences come from a man aged 65-85 years with acute or convalescent COVID-19.

This clone was detected only once. The V call is TRBV3-1 (or the pseudogene TRBV3-2), the J call TRBJ2-2; D possibly corresponds to TRBD1 (5 bases). CDR3 length: 13 residues. The V end lost 4 bases, the J end lost 4 bases, and 7 bases lay between the germline ends. Per the germline V gene, CDR1 is LGHDT and CDR2 is YNNKEL (reference sequence). CDR3 protein: CASSLQGTGELFF. The CDR3 DNA reads TGTGCCAGCAGCCTCCAGGGCACCGGGGAGCTGTTTTTT.

The CDR3 here is CASSLVPGGMNEQFF. In DNA form, the CDR3 reads TGCGCCAGCAGCTTGGTTCCAGGGGGAATGAATGAGCAGTTCTTC. The chain carries TRBV5-1 and TRBJ2-1, with 7 bases fitting TRBD1. Trimming took 0 bases from V and 7 from J; bases not matched to a gene: 7. Germline loops: CDR1 SGHRS, CDR2 YFSETQ. The CDR3 totals 15 residues. Filled out from reference TRBV5-1 and TRBJ2-1, the complete variable domain reads KAGVTQTPRYLIKTRGQQVTLSCSPISGHRSVSWYQQTPGQGLQFLFEYFSETQRNKGNFPGRFSGRQFSNSRSEMNVSTLELGDSALYLCASSLVPGGMNEQFFGPGTRLTVL.

This clone was detected a few times. The chain recombines TRBV2 with TRBJ2-1; 9 bases are a match to TRBD1. Germline trimming cut 0 bases from V and 5 bases from J; bases unmatched to any gene: 5. Per the germline V gene, CDR1 is SNHLY and CDR2 is FYNNEI. This CDR3 is built from 16 residues. CDR3 region: CASSEARWTGDNEQFF. The DNA of the CDR3 is TGTGCCAGCAGTGAAGCGCGGTGGACAGGGGACAATGAGCAGTTCTTC. The whole variable domain, remainder taken from reference TRBV2 and TRBJ2-1, is EPEVTQTPSHQVTQMGQEVILRCVPISNHLYFYWYRQILGQKVEFLVSFYNNEISEKSEIFDDQFSVERPDGSNFTLKIRSTKLEDSAMYFCASSEARWTGDNEQFFGPGTRLTVL.

The sample holds one count of this clone. The genes are TRBV19 and TRBJ1-1; D gene ambiguous. CDR1 and CDR2 (germline): LNHDA, SQIVND (reference sequence). CDR3 length: 12 amino acids. The V end lost 1 base, the J end lost 11 bases, and 11 bases lay between the germline ends. CDR3 bases: TGTGCCAGTAGTATAGGGGCCGGGATGGCTTTCTTT. Its translation is CASSIGAGMAFF.

The chain has TRBV11-2 and TRBJ1-6; a weak D match, TRBD1 (6 bases). Trimming stripped 0 bases from V and 9 bases from J, with 9 bases between. This CDR3 has 14 amino acids. Germline V gene data show CDR1 as SGHAT and CDR2 as FQNNGV. Written as DNA, the CDR3 is TGTGCCAGCAGCTTAGAAAGGGGGGGTTCACCCCTCCACTTT. Its protein product is CASSLERGGSPLHF.

V is TRBV6-5 and J is TRBJ2-1; TRBD2 might be the D (6 bases). The CDR3 totals 11 residues. Germline values: CDR1 MNHEY, CDR2 SVGAGI. V gave up 8 bases and J gave up 8 bases, with 10 bases separating them. The CDR3 is CASSSEHEQFF. In DNA, the CDR3 is TGTGCCAGCTCTAGCGAGCATGAGCAGTTCTTC.

The chain links TRBV6-5 to TRBJ2-1, with D possibly being TRBD1 (5 bases). Germline loops: CDR1 MNHEY, CDR2 SVGAGI. V was shortened by 7 bases and J by 7 bases, with 20 bases between the two germline ends. The CDR3 totals 15 residues. The CDR3 here is CASNLGQGKTNEQFF. In DNA, the CDR3 is TGTGCCAGCAATCTGGGGCAGGGCAAGACGAATGAGCAGTTCTTC.

The sample holds one count of this clone. The chain uses TRBV25-1 and TRBJ1-1; the match to TRBD1 covers 9 bases. The trim removed 2 bases at V and 5 bases at J, leaving 9 bases unmatched. The CDR3 covers 16 residues. Looked up from germline, CDR1 is MGHDK and CDR2 is SYGVNS. CDR3 protein: CASSEPGQGSFTEAFF. The CDR3 bases are TGTGCCAGCAGTGAACCAGGACAGGGGAGTTTTACTGAAGCTTTCTTT. Together with reference TRBV25-1 and TRBJ1-1, the CDR3 gives the full variable domain: EADIYQTPRYLVIGTGKKITLECSQTMGHDKMYWYQQDPGMELHLIHYSYGVNSTEKGDLSSESTVSRIRTEHFPLTLESARPSHTSQYLCASSEPGQGSFTEAFFGQGTRLTVV.

CDR3 protein: CASSPPDSLNTEAFF. The CDR3 nucleotides read TGTGCCAGCAGCCCTCCGGACAGTTTGAACACTGAAGCTTTCTTT. The chain uses TRBV7-9 and TRBJ1-1; possible D gene TRBD1, 6 bases. Trimming removed 5 bases from V and 0 bases from J, with 13 bases in between. The CDR3 totals 15 residues. Germline lookup yields CDR1 SEHNR and CDR2 FQNEAQ (reference sequence).